The rows below give T cell receptor beta chains drawn from one sample of a study of T cell repertoires in ileal Crohn's disease. The method was immunoSEQ multiplex PCR; TCRdb's version includes in-frame clones alone and lacks a portion of them. The sample holds approximately 16,000 clones, roughly 90% seen once. The sequencing input was ileal tissue. All receptors derive from an adult with Crohn's disease. CDR3s leave out the opening cysteine and the closing phenylalanine or tryptophan.

>TRBV12-2|TRBJ1-2|12
ASRRTPTGEGYT
>TRBV19|TRBJ2-1|11
ASSGTAYNEQF
>TRBV7-8|TRBJ1-3|11
ASSLDFRNTIY
>TRBV11-2|TRBJ2-5|11
ASSLGQKETQY
>TRBV30|TRBJ1-2|11
AWSRTQYYGYT
>TRBV10-3|TRBJ1-2|14
AISVSGTVTNYGYT
>TRBV6-8|TRBJ2-7|11
ASRDWRGYEQY
>TRBV11-1|TRBJ2-5|15
ASSSGTSGGGRETQY
>TRBV28|TRBJ2-3|12
ASSRLVDLDTQY
>TRBV4-2|TRBJ1-2|11
ASSQEWTGGYT
>TRBV18|TRBJ1-3|13
ASSKVRDRGNTIY
>TRBV5-5|TRBJ1-2|11
ASSWGQDYGYT
>TRBV10-3|TRBJ1-2|10
AIKPDNYGYT
>TRBV6-5|TRBJ2-7|13
ASSPRGLLGDEQY
>TRBV6-1|TRBJ1-5|14
ASSGSGTGINQPQH
>TRBV6-5|TRBJ1-2|10
ASRDQGMGYT
>TRBV6-6|TRBJ1-6|11
ASSYSGLAPLH
>TRBV9|TRBJ2-3|12
ASSVGVGTDTQY
>TRBV5-8|TRBJ2-6|16
ASSLSQIDRTGANVLT
>TRBV6-5|TRBJ2-3|11
ASRPPSTDTQY
>TRBV5-1|TRBJ1-1|13
ASSLVPGGHTEAF
>TRBV7-9|TRBJ2-7|12
ASSLVADSYEQY
>TRBV6-1|TRBJ1-2|11
ASSADRARGYT
>TRBV7-8|TRBJ1-2|12
ASSSYRASHGYT
>TRBV5-1|TRBJ1-2|10
ASSLENFGYT
>TRBV14|TRBJ1-6|11
ASSQLNNSPLH